This is a list of T cell receptor beta chains from one sample in a study of human T cells and chemical hapten exposure. One entry per CDR3 protein, called by TCRdb with MiXCR from the RACE reads. The repertoire has 150,000 to 200,000 distinct CDR3 sequences, roughly 15% of them found once; the top ten carry 1.5% to 2%. This sample comprised whole blood, obtained in connection with sensitization to the hapten diphenylcyclopropenone (DPC). These receptor sequences come from a woman aged 30 to 39 with alopecia areata. Some clones in this sample may be carry-over from other donors' samples. Both conserved end residues are part of each CDR3. D genes are given only for firm matches. Clone size is given for some rows only: seen once, a few or many times, or a class if the clone is expanded.

clone_size: once; v_call: TRBV10-2; j_call: TRBJ1-2; d_call: -; cdr3_nt: TGCGCCAGCAGTGATGGCGGTGGCTACACCTTC; cdr3_aa: CASSDGGGYTF
clone_size: few; v_call: TRBV4-3; j_call: TRBJ1-3; d_call: TRBD1; cdr3_nt: TGCGCCAGCAGCCACATACAGGGGGTTGGAAACACCATATATTTT; cdr3_aa: CASSHIQGVGNTIYF
clone_size: -; v_call: TRBV20-1; j_call: TRBJ2-3; d_call: -; cdr3_nt: TGCAGTGCCCCGGACCTTGACCCAGATACGCAGTATTTT; cdr3_aa: CSAPDLDPDTQYF
clone_size: once; v_call: TRBV19; j_call: TRBJ1-5; d_call: TRBD1; cdr3_nt: TGTGCCAGTACCCTGACAGGGGAGGTAAATCAGCCCCAGCATTTT; cdr3_aa: CASTLTGEVNQPQHF
clone_size: -; v_call: TRBV11-3; j_call: TRBJ2-1; d_call: -; cdr3_nt: TGTGCCAGCAGCCGGAGCCGGGGGGCCGGGGATGAGCAGTTCTTC; cdr3_aa: CASSRSRGAGDEQFF
clone_size: many; v_call: TRBV20-1; j_call: TRBJ1-2; d_call: -; cdr3_nt: TGCAGTGCGAGTCAGCAAAATGGCTACACCTTC; cdr3_aa: CSASQQNGYTF
clone_size: -; v_call: TRBV11-2; j_call: TRBJ2-6; d_call: -; cdr3_nt: TGTGCCAGCAGCCTAAGCCCCTCTGGGGCCAACGTCCTGACTTTC; cdr3_aa: CASSLSPSGANVLTF
clone_size: few; v_call: TRBV18; j_call: TRBJ1-5; d_call: -; cdr3_nt: TGTGCCAGCTCAAGCGCTATGAACATCGCCAATCAGCCCCAGCATTTT; cdr3_aa: CASSSAMNIANQPQHF
clone_size: -; v_call: TRBV28; j_call: TRBJ1-2; d_call: -; cdr3_nt: TGTGCCAGCAGTTTATTAGTGGGGGGCGGCTACACCTTC; cdr3_aa: CASSLLVGGGYTF
clone_size: many; v_call: TRBV18; j_call: TRBJ1-1; d_call: -; cdr3_nt: TGTGCCAGCTCACCGGGGGTTGCGAGCACTGAAGCTTTCTTT; cdr3_aa: CASSPGVASTEAFF
clone_size: many; v_call: TRBV20-1; j_call: TRBJ1-6; d_call: -; cdr3_nt: TGCAGTGCTGCTGAGGGTATCCCCTATAATTCACCCCTCCACTTT; cdr3_aa: CSAAEGIPYNSPLHF
clone_size: few; v_call: TRBV11-2; j_call: TRBJ2-3; d_call: -; cdr3_nt: TGTGCCAGCAGCCCCCAGTCGGCGAGAAGCACAGATACGCAGTATTTT; cdr3_aa: CASSPQSARSTDTQYF
clone_size: few; v_call: TRBV7-2; j_call: TRBJ2-1; d_call: -; cdr3_nt: TGTGCCAGCAGCTTTGGGCGGGCCAATGAGCAGTTCTTC; cdr3_aa: CASSFGRANEQFF
clone_size: -; v_call: TRBV20-1; j_call: TRBJ1-1; d_call: -; cdr3_nt: TGCAGTGCTTCACAATTGGCCGCTGGGGCTTTCTTT; cdr3_aa: CSASQLAAGAFF
clone_size: many; v_call: TRBV6-2/TRBV6-3; j_call: TRBJ2-6; d_call: -; cdr3_nt: TGTGCCAGCAGTCCGGAGAGGGGCTCTGGGGCCAACGTCCTGACTTTC; cdr3_aa: CASSPERGSGANVLTF
clone_size: -; v_call: TRBV28; j_call: TRBJ1-2; d_call: -; cdr3_nt: TGTGCCAGCAGTTTATCCGCCGAGGGGGAGTATGGCTACACCTTC; cdr3_aa: CASSLSAEGEYGYTF
clone_size: few; v_call: TRBV20-1; j_call: TRBJ2-1; d_call: -; cdr3_nt: TGCAGTGCGCGTAGGGACTTATACAATGAGCAGTTCTTC; cdr3_aa: CSARRDLYNEQFF
clone_size: -; v_call: TRBV6-6; j_call: TRBJ2-2; d_call: TRBD1; cdr3_nt: TGTGCCAGCAGGGACAGGGAAATCGGGGAGCTGTTTTTT; cdr3_aa: CASRDREIGELFF
clone_size: -; v_call: TRBV6-6; j_call: TRBJ1-1; d_call: TRBD1; cdr3_nt: TGTGCCAGCAGTCCTGGACAGGGAGAAAAGGGGTTTGGTTTCTTT; cdr3_aa: CASSPGQGEKGFGFF
clone_size: -; v_call: TRBV28; j_call: TRBJ1-5; d_call: -; cdr3_nt: TGTGCCAGCAGTCGGGATATGGGCAATCAGCCCCAGCATTTT; cdr3_aa: CASSRDMGNQPQHF
clone_size: many; v_call: TRBV19; j_call: TRBJ2-7; d_call: TRBD1; cdr3_nt: TGTGCCAGTAGTCCCGGGACAGGGTTACCCTACGAGCAGTACTTC; cdr3_aa: CASSPGTGLPYEQYF
clone_size: few; v_call: TRBV29-1; j_call: TRBJ2-2; d_call: TRBD2; cdr3_nt: TGCAGCGTTGAACGGACTAGCGGAACCGGGGAGCTGTTTTTT; cdr3_aa: CSVERTSGTGELFF
clone_size: few; v_call: TRBV20-1; j_call: TRBJ1-5; d_call: -; cdr3_nt: TGCAGTGCTAGTGGGCGGGGAGGGCAGCCCCAGCATTTT; cdr3_aa: CSASGRGGQPQHF
clone_size: -; v_call: TRBV5-1; j_call: TRBJ2-3; d_call: -; cdr3_nt: TGCGCCAGCAGCTTCGGTTCAGATACGCAGTATTTT; cdr3_aa: CASSFGSDTQYF
clone_size: few; v_call: TRBV7-2; j_call: TRBJ1-1; d_call: -; cdr3_nt: TGTGCCAGCACCCACGGGCTTACTGAAGCTTTCTTT; cdr3_aa: CASTHGLTEAFF
clone_size: -; v_call: TRBV20-1; j_call: TRBJ2-1; d_call: -; cdr3_nt: TGCAGTGCTAGAGGGCCGGACGGCGCCTACAATGAGCAGTTCTTC; cdr3_aa: CSARGPDGAYNEQFF
clone_size: -; v_call: TRBV18; j_call: TRBJ1-1; d_call: -; cdr3_nt: TGTGCCAGCTCACGAGGGGCGGGGAACACTGAAGCTTTCTTT; cdr3_aa: CASSRGAGNTEAFF
clone_size: -; v_call: TRBV5-1; j_call: TRBJ2-3; d_call: -; cdr3_nt: TGCGCCAGCAGCTTGGGTGTGGGGGTACGCACAGATACGCAGTATTTT; cdr3_aa: CASSLGVGVRTDTQYF
clone_size: -; v_call: TRBV29-1; j_call: TRBJ2-3; d_call: TRBD2; cdr3_nt: TGCAGCTTCCGACTAGCCCTCCCCACAGATACGCAGTATTTT; cdr3_aa: CSFRLALPTDTQYF
clone_size: -; v_call: TRBV6-5; j_call: TRBJ2-4; d_call: -; cdr3_nt: TGTGCCAGCAGTTACTCCCAAACACTCGGCGGTCTAGCCAAAAACATTCAGTACTTC; cdr3_aa: CASSYSQTLGGLAKNIQYF
clone_size: -; v_call: TRBV20-1; j_call: TRBJ2-5; d_call: -; cdr3_nt: TGCAGTGCCACGGACATTCTCCAAGAGACCCAGTACTTC; cdr3_aa: CSATDILQETQYF